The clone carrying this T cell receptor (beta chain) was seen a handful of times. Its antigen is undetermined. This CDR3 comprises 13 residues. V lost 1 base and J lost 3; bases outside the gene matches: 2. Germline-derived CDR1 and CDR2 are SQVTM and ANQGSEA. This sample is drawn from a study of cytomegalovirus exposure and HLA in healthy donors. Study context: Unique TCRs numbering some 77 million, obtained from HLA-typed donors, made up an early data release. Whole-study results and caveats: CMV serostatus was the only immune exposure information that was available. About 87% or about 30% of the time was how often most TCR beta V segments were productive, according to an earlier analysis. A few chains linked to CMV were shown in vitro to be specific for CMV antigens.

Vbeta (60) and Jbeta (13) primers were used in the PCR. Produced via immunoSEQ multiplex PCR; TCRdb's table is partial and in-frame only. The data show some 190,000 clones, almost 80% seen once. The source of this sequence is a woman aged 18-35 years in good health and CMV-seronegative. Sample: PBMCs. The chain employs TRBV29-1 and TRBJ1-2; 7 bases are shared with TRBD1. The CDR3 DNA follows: TGCAGCGTTGAAGTAGGGGGCGACTATGGCTACACCTTC. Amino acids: CSVEVGGDYGYTF.